A single sample gave rise to the 29 T cell receptor beta chains below, sequenced in a study of T-cell reconstitution after alpha-beta-depleted transplantation in children. TCRbeta library preparation incorporated unique molecular identifiers. TCRdb ran MiXCR on the PCR reads and lists one entry per CDR3 protein. The sample records fewer than 550,000 distinct CDR3 sequences, 10% to 12% being singletons. Source: PBMCs, mostly from graft donor cells, taken 180 days after TCRalphabeta/CD19-depleted stem cell transplant. Every receptor here comes from a female patient under 10 years old who had a stem cell transplant for aplastic anemia, so the T cells may come from the graft donor.

This clonotype was seen a handful of times. The V gene is TRBV20-1, the J gene TRBJ2-1; 8 positions match TRBD1. The CDR3 covers 14 residues. Germline CDR1 reads DFQATT; CDR2 reads SNEGSKA (reference sequence). Trimming removed 2 bases from V and 8 bases from J; junction bases left unmatched: 8. The CDR3 DNA reads as TGCAGTGCTAGATCGCGGACAGGGACATATGAGCAGTTCTTC. It yields the protein CSARSRTGTYEQFF.

V gene TRBV20-1 combines with J gene TRBJ2-5; 12 positions match TRBD2. The germline CDR1 and CDR2 sequences are DFQATT and SNEGSKA (reference sequence). The CDR3 consists of 15 residues. The V segment lost 5 bases and the J segment 0 bases; nucleotides outside the gene matches: 4. The CDR3 protein is CSASSGRVNQETQYF. CDR3 DNA: TGCAGTGCTTCTAGCGGGAGGGTTAACCAAGAGACCCAGTACTTC.

The sample holds a few counts of this clonotype. V usage is TRBV29-1 and J usage is TRBJ2-7; the D is unclear. Between the trimmed V and J ends, which lost 3 bases and 4 bases, there was a span of 10 bases. The CDR3 contains 12 residues. The germline gives CDR1 SQVTM, CDR2 ANQGSEA. This CDR3 reads CSVEGLNYEQYF. The CDR3, as DNA: TGCAGCGTTGAGGGCCTGAATTACGAGCAGTACTTC.

This clonotype was seen a handful of times. The CDR3: CASSLASVNIQYF. The CDR3 DNA reads TGTGCCAGCAGCTTAGCGTCCGTAAACATTCAGTACTTC. The rearrangement joins TRBV7-2 to TRBJ2-4, with D hard to call. The V end was cut by 0 bases, the J end by 6 bases, with 6 bases between. This CDR3 region has 13 residues. The germline CDR1 and CDR2 sequences are SGHTA and FQGNSA.

This clonotype was recorded a few times. The V gene is TRBV12-3 or TRBV12-4, the J gene TRBJ2-2; TRBD1 is a possible D gene (6 bases). V was pared by 6 bases and J by 9 bases, with 20 bases between. The CDR3 spans 15 residues. CDR3 in DNA: TGTGCCAGCAGCCCTAGGGCAGGGGTTGGTAGGGAGCTGTTTTTT. Translating gives CASSPRAGVGRELFF.

This clonotype appeared a few times. J is TRBJ1-5 and V is TRBV12-3 or TRBV12-4; D might be TRBD1 (5 bases). This CDR3 region has 15 residues. V was pared by 7 bases and J by 4 bases, with 17 bases between. This CDR3 reads CASTSRGSTNQPQHF. CDR3 DNA: TGTGCCAGCACCTCCCGGGGGAGTACAAATCAGCCCCAGCATTTT.

The rearrangement links TRBV18 to TRBJ2-7; D unresolved. The germline CDR1 and CDR2 sequences are KGHSH and LQKENI. The CDR3 runs to 13 residues. The V end lost 4 bases, the J end lost 4 bases, and 11 bases lay between the germline ends. This chain's CDR3 is CASSRAGQYEQYV. CDR3 nucleotides: TGTGCCAGCTCACGGGCAGGCCAGTACGAGCAGTACGTC.

V gene TRBV7-9 combines with J gene TRBJ1-2; TRBD1 might be the D (5 bases). There are 14 residues in the CDR3. CDR1 SEHNR and CDR2 FQNEAQ come from the germline V gene (reference sequence). V was clipped by 4 bases and J by 3 bases, with 12 bases between them. CDR3 nucleotides: TGTGCCAGCAGCTCCCGGGACGGTTACTATGGCTACACCTTC. This sequence encodes CASSSRDGYYGYTF.

A word on this clonotype: A junction end diverges from the germline sequence, so it may reflect a read error. CDR3 region: CASSLIVPSVPF. CDR3 coding DNA: TGTGCCAGCAGCTTGATAGTCCCTAGTGTTCCCTTC. This chain connects TRBV5-5 to TRBJ2-1; D remains unclear. CDR1 SGHKS and CDR2 YYEKEE come from the germline V gene (reference sequence). The CDR3 is 12 residues long.

This clonotype was recorded many times. This chain links TRBV24-1 with TRBJ1-2; TRBD1 is a possible D gene (6 bases). This CDR3 has 14 amino acids. The V and J ends lost 1 base and 3 bases respectively, with 8 bases between them. Germline-derived CDR1 and CDR2 are KGHDR and SFDVKD. This CDR3 is CATSDLQGDYGYTF. The CDR3 region has the DNA TGTGCCACCAGTGATTTACAGGGAGACTATGGCTACACCTTC.

The chain links TRBV5-5 to TRBJ2-7; TRBD1 matches at 8 bases. With 4 bases clipped from V and 1 base from J, the junction kept 4 bases outside the gene matches. Germline CDR1 and CDR2: SGHKS and YYEKEE (reference sequence). This CDR3 spans 14 amino acids. The CDR3 reads CASSEGQVSYEQYV. The CDR3 nucleotides read TGTGCCAGCAGCGAGGGACAGGTTTCCTACGAGCAGTACGTC.

DNA for the CDR3: TGTGCCATCAGTGAGCGAATAAGCGCTACTTACAATGAGCAGTTCTTC. Protein sequence: CAISERISATYNEQFF. This chain connects TRBV10-3 to TRBJ2-1; D unresolved. Looked up from germline, CDR1 is ENHRY and CDR2 is SYGVKD. Trimming removed 2 bases from V and 4 bases from J, with 15 bases in between. CDR3 length: 16 amino acids.

This chain uses TRBV10-2 with TRBJ2-2; D may be TRBD2 (6 bases). The CDR3 has 18 residues. Germline V gene sequence: CDR1 WSHSY, CDR2 SAAADI. V was shortened by 1 base and J by 6 bases, with 21 bases between the two germline ends. The CDR3 bases are TGCGCCAGCAGTGAGTTTTTCGGACTATCGGGGTACGCCGGGGAGCTGTTTTTT. It codes for CASSEFFGLSGYAGELFF.

This clonotype was detected ten times or more. The chain carries TRBV5-1 and TRBJ2-7, with TRBD1 identical over 8 bases. CDR3 size: 14 residues. Germline V lookup: CDR1 SGHRS, CDR2 YFSETQ. V shed 4 bases and J 7 bases; nucleotides not matched to a gene: 10. The CDR3 DNA reads as TGCGCCAGCAGCCGGAGGACAGGGCTGGGGGAGCAGTACTTC. It translates to CASSRRTGLGEQYF.

This clonotype was seen at least ten times. The chain recombines TRBV29-1 with TRBJ1-5; 9 bases fit TRBD1. CDR3 size: 15 residues. Trimming cost V 5 bases and J 4 bases; bases outside gene matches: 9. Germline V gene lookup returns CDR1 SQVTM and CDR2 ANQGSEA. Written as DNA, the CDR3 is TGCAGCGTTCTGCAATCCGGGACAGGGAATCAGCCCCAGCATTTT. Translating gives CSVLQSGTGNQPQHF.

This clonotype showed up many times. The chain is built from TRBV20-1 and TRBJ2-7; TRBD2 matches 7 bases. Germline-derived CDR1 and CDR2 are DFQATT and SNEGSKA (reference sequence). After removal of 6 bases from V and 6 bases from J, the junction contained 5 bases not matched to a gene. The CDR3 totals 11 residues. CDR3 nucleotide sequence: TGCAGTGCGAGGCGGGGGTCCGAGCAGTACGTC. It yields the protein CSARRGSEQYV.

The V call is TRBV6-1, the J call TRBJ2-7; possibly TRBD1 or TRBD2 for D (6 bases each). Trimming removed 6 bases from V and 2 bases from J, with 17 bases in between. The CDR3 has 15 residues. Germline V gene data show CDR1 as MNHNS and CDR2 as SASEGT. CDR3 amino acids: CASSRKGGETYEQYF. Written as DNA, the CDR3 is TGTGCCAGCAGCCGCAAGGGGGGCGAAACCTACGAGCAGTACTTC.

This clonotype was picked up a small number of times. The chain is built from TRBV7-6 and TRBJ2-5, with TRBD2 matching over 8 bases. This CDR3 has 16 residues. Germline V gene sequence: CDR1 SGHVS, CDR2 FNYEAQ. V gave up 8 bases and J gave up 5 bases; unmatched junction bases: 16. DNA for the CDR3: TGTGCCAGCGTCGGGGGTGGCGGGAGGTCAACGGAGACCCAGTACTTC. Encoded protein: CASVGGGGRSTETQYF.

This clonotype occurred a few times. The CDR3, as DNA: TGTGCCAGCAGCTTAAATCGGGGGAAAAATGAAAAACTGTTTTTT. Translating gives CASSLNRGKNEKLFF. The chain employs TRBV7-8 and TRBJ1-4; D is possibly TRBD1 (5 bases). The CDR3 extends over 15 amino acids. With 2 bases removed from V and 5 bases from J, the gap between germline ends came to 12 bases. From germline, CDR1 is SGHVS and CDR2 FQNEAQ.

V gene TRBV20-1 combines with J gene TRBJ1-2, with D perhaps matching TRBD1 (6 bases). The germline V gene has CDR1 DFQATT and CDR2 SNEGSKA (reference sequence). CDR3 length: 15 residues. Trimming removed 4 bases at V and 3 bases at J, with 18 bases between. For the CDR3, the DNA is TGCAGTGCTACCCGACAGGCCCGTAGAGACTATGGCTACACCTTC. It encodes CSATRQARRDYGYTF.

The chain joins TRBV24-1 to TRBJ2-5; 13 bases align to TRBD2. V was clipped by 1 base and J by 4 bases; unmatched bases: 5. This CDR3 comprises 17 residues. CDR1 is KGHDR, CDR2 SFDVKD, per germline. CDR3 nucleotides: TGTGCCACCAGTGATTTTGGACTAGCGGGAGAAGGAGAGACCCAGTACTTC. It yields the protein CATSDFGLAGEGETQYF.

The V call is TRBV6-2 or TRBV6-3, the J call TRBJ1-1; D gene unclear. The CDR3 extends over 13 amino acids. The germline V gene encodes CDR1 MNHEY and CDR2 SVGEGT. Trimming shortened V by 8 bases and J by 1 base, and 11 bases separated the two germline ends. The CDR3 loop is CASEEGRNTEAFF. CDR3 nucleotide sequence: TGTGCCAGCGAGGAGGGCCGGAACACTGAAGCTTTCTTT.

This clonotype showed up just a few times. The chain has TRBV20-1 and TRBJ1-5, with D maybe TRBD1 (5 bases). The CDR3 runs 15 residues. CDR1 DFQATT and CDR2 SNEGSKA come from the germline V gene (reference sequence). V was clipped by 0 bases and J by 7 bases, with 16 bases between them. The CDR3 coding sequence is TGCAGTGCTAGAGATCCCTACTCCAGGGACCAGCCCCAGCATTTT. Its protein product is CSARDPYSRDQPQHF.

The V gene is TRBV7-9, the J gene TRBJ2-7; 7 positions match TRBD1. Germline V gives CDR1 SEHNR, CDR2 FQNEAQ (reference sequence). The CDR3 is made up of 16 amino acids. Germline trimming cut 5 bases from V and 5 bases from J; bases unmatched to any gene: 15. The CDR3 DNA reads TGTGCCAGCAGCACCCTCCGGGACAGAGGCAAGGACGAGCAGTACTTC. This encodes CASSTLRDRGKDEQYF.

As DNA, the CDR3 is TGTGCCAGCAGCGCAGCCCGCCTTGGGGGGGTAGCCAAAAACATTCAGTACTTC. It is translated as CASSAARLGGVAKNIQYF. The chain employs TRBV7-8 and TRBJ2-4; TRBD2 aligns across 7 bases. This CDR3 region has 18 residues. The ends lost 5 bases at V and 0 bases at J; junction bases unmatched: 13. Germline CDR1 is SGHVS and CDR2 is FQNEAQ.

The V gene is TRBV20-1, the J gene TRBJ2-1, with 13 bases fitting TRBD2. The CDR3 has 15 amino acids. The germline V gene encodes CDR1 DFQATT and CDR2 SNEGSKA (reference sequence). With V trimmed by 3 bases and J by 9 bases, 8 bases remained unmatched. The CDR3, as DNA: TGCAGTGCTAGTCCTACTAGCGGGGGGGCCCCTGAGCAGTTCTTC. The encoded protein is CSASPTSGGAPEQFF.

V gene TRBV5-1 combines with J gene TRBJ1-5; 7 bases map to TRBD1. The junction had 3 bases not matched to a gene; V was cut back by 0 bases and J by 0 bases. Germline V gives CDR1 SGHRS, CDR2 YFSETQ. The CDR3 runs to 16 residues. CDR3 coding DNA: TGCGCCAGCAGCTTGGGGGACAGAAATAGCAATCAGCCCCAGCATTTT. Encoded protein: CASSLGDRNSNQPQHF.

This clonotype was seen only a few times. This chain connects TRBV6-5 to TRBJ2-3, with 12 bases that match TRBD2. The length of the CDR3 is 19 residues. V dropped 2 bases and J dropped 0; count of bases not matched to a gene: 9. CDR1 MNHEY and CDR2 SVGAGI come from the germline V gene. The CDR3 bases are TGTGCCAGCAGTTACCCAAAAATCGGGACTAGCGGGAGCACAGATACGCAGTATTTT. It codes for CASSYPKIGTSGSTDTQYF.

The chain couples TRBV18 to TRBJ2-1; tentative D call: TRBD1 (6 bases). CDR1 and CDR2 from the germline V gene are KGHSH and LQKENI. The CDR3 contains 15 residues. Deletions cut 0 bases from V and 8 bases from J, with 14 bases between. The CDR3 bases are TGTGCCAGCTCACCACCTACAGGGAATTGGGATGAGCAGTTCTTC. Protein sequence: CASSPPTGNWDEQFF.